Included here is one T cell receptor (beta chain) sequence, with context. Sequencing was performed with immunoSEQ multiplex PCR; in TCRdb, only in-frame clones are kept and a portion is missing. The sample yields under 20,000 clones, roughly 73% seen once. These data come from a study of sequential checkpoint blockade in melanoma. Background on the study: Maintenance nivolumab came after either treatment sequence.

This sample's treatment: randomized to nivolumab then ipilimumab (arm A) or the reverse (arm B). PBMC sorting kept live CD3+CD8+ cells without CD19 or CD56. Germline V CDR1 and CDR2: LGHNA, YSLEER. Trimming took 0 bases from V and 0 from J, leaving 10 bases between them. This CDR3 has 16 residues. The chain recombines TRBV4-3 with TRBJ2-3; D call uncertain. This TCR came from a human donor with melanoma. Sequencing used CD8+ T cells sorted from blood (inferred from file names), obtained from a patient given nivolumab and ipilimumab in sequence. CDR3 residues: CASSQDSGGSTDTQYF. Written as DNA, the CDR3 is TGCGCCAGCAGCCAAGATTCTGGCGGAAGCACAGATACGCAGTATTTT.